Listed below are T cell receptor beta chains from one sample, sequenced in a study of neurological immune-mediated disorders. MiXCR was run by TCRdb on the 5' RACE reads, yielding one entry per CDR3 protein. The table records almost 85,000 distinct CDR3 sequences, 2% to 3% of them present only once. Sequencing was carried out using PBMCs. The receptors were sampled from a woman in her twenties or thirties with multiple sclerosis. CDR3s include the opening cysteine and the closing phenylalanine or tryptophan. D genes are given only for firm matches. Where a row states a size, it is once, few, many or the class of an expanded clone; other rows omit it.

j_call	v_call	clone_size	d_call	cdr3_nt	cdr3_aa
TRBJ2-7	TRBV4-3	many	TRBD2	TGCGCCAGCAGCCAAGATGTCGGGACTACATTTGACGAGCAGTACTTC	CASSQDVGTTFDEQYF
TRBJ2-6	TRBV29-1	many	TRBD1	TGCAGCGCCGTTACAGGGGACGTCAACGTCCTGACTTTC	CSAVTGDVNVLTF
TRBJ2-7	TRBV5-1	many	.	TGCGCCAGCAGCTTGGGTCAGGGGTCCTACGAGCAGTACTTC	CASSLGQGSYEQYF
TRBJ2-5	TRBV7-2	many	.	TGTGCCAGCAGCTTAGCGCGTGTGAGGGGAGAGACCCAGTACTTC	CASSLARVRGETQYF
TRBJ2-7	TRBV5-6	few	.	TGTGCCAGCAGCCCCGGTTCCGGGGCCCGGGACGAGCAGTACTTC	CASSPGSGARDEQYF
TRBJ1-4	TRBV20-1	many	TRBD1	TGCAGTGCTAGACGGGACAGAGCGTCCGGAAAACTGTTTTTT	CSARRDRASGKLFF
TRBJ2-7	TRBV5-1	many	TRBD2	TGCGCCAGCAGCCCGCGGGCTAGCGGGAGTGACTACGAGCAGTACTTC	CASSPRASGSDYEQYF
TRBJ2-7	TRBV10-3	.	.	TGTGCCATCAGCCGGGACACCTCCTACGAGCAGTACTTC	CAISRDTSYEQYF
TRBJ1-5	TRBV20-1	many	TRBD1	TGCAGTGCGGATCAGGGGGCCCACAATCAGCCCCAGCATTTT	CSADQGAHNQPQHF
TRBJ2-7	TRBV12-3/TRBV12-4	many	TRBD1	TGTGCCAGCAGCCGGGGACAGAATACATACGAGCAGTACTTC	CASSRGQNTYEQYF
TRBJ1-4	TRBV25-1	many	TRBD1	TGTGCCAGCAGTGATCTCCGGACAGGGGGTATTGAAAAACTGTTTTTT	CASSDLRTGGIEKLFF
TRBJ2-3	TRBV19	many	.	TGTGCCAGTGCTAGGGGCACAGATACGCAGTATTTT	CASARGTDTQYF
TRBJ1-4	TRBV20-1	many	.	TGCAGTGCTAGATACGGGTACAGTGAAAAACTGTTTTTT	CSARYGYSEKLFF
TRBJ1-1	TRBV7-2	many	.	TGTGCCAGCAGCTTGAGGTTGAACACTGAAGCTTTCTTT	CASSLRLNTEAFF
TRBJ2-7	TRBV24-1	many	TRBD2	TGTGCCACCAGTGATCCCACTAGCGGGAGGGCCTACGAGCAGTACTTC	CATSDPTSGRAYEQYF
TRBJ2-7	TRBV7-2	many	TRBD1	TGTGCCAGTCGACAGGGGGCAACCTACGAGCAGTACTTC	CASRQGATYEQYF
TRBJ1-1	TRBV5-1	many	.	TGCGCCAGCAGCCCAAGTGGAACAGAACGAGAAGCTTTCTTT	CASSPSGTEREAFF
TRBJ2-1	TRBV10-3	many	.	TGTGCCATCAGTGAGTTTTGGTCCTTGGGACTCTCCGAGGATGAGCAGTTCTTC	CAISEFWSLGLSEDEQFF
TRBJ2-7	TRBV7-9	many	TRBD1	TGTGCCAGCAGCCCCGGACAGGGGGCCGAGCAGTACTTC	CASSPGQGAEQYF
TRBJ1-5	TRBV6-6	many	TRBD1	TGTGCCGGAAAGACAGGGGAGGCGGATCAGCCCCAGCATTTT	CAGKTGEADQPQHF
TRBJ2-1	TRBV5-5	many	TRBD1	TGTGCCAGCAGCTCACCCATGGAACAGGGGGCCCAGTTCTTC	CASSSPMEQGAQFF
TRBJ2-5	TRBV29-1	many	.	TGCAGCGCTGTAAGGGACGGGGACCAAGAGACCCAGTACTTC	CSAVRDGDQETQYF
TRBJ2-5	TRBV7-2	many	TRBD2	TGTGCCAGCAGCGTAAGGGTCCTAGCGGGAGGCCTACAAGAGACCCAGTACTTC	CASSVRVLAGGLQETQYF
TRBJ2-7	TRBV7-9	few	.	TGTGCCAGCAGCTTAGATATGTGGGTGCAGTACTTC	CASSLDMWVQYF
TRBJ2-5	TRBV11-2	medium-sized	.	TGTGCCAGCAGCTCAGCGGGGACAACGGAGACCCAGTACTTC	CASSSAGTTETQYF
TRBJ2-4	TRBV4-3	many	TRBD1	TGCGCCAGCAGCCAATCACAGGGGTTCACAAACATTCAGTACTTC	CASSQSQGFTNIQYF